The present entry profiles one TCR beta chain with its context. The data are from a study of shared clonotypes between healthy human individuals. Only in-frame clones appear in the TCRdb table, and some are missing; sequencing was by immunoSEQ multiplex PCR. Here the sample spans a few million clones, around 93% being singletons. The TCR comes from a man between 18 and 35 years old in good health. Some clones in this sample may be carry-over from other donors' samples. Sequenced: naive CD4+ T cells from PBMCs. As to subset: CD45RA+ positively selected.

The CDR3 nucleotides are TGCGCCAGCAGCCAAGTGGGGGGGCCTATCGGGGAGCTGTTTTTT. Translating it yields CASSQVGGPIGELFF. J is TRBJ2-2 and V is TRBV4-1; TRBD2 might be the D (7 bases). CDR1 and CDR2 from the germline V gene are MGHRA and YSYEKL. The CDR3 sequence is 15 residues long. Trimming pared 1 base from V and 7 bases from J, leaving 13 bases between.